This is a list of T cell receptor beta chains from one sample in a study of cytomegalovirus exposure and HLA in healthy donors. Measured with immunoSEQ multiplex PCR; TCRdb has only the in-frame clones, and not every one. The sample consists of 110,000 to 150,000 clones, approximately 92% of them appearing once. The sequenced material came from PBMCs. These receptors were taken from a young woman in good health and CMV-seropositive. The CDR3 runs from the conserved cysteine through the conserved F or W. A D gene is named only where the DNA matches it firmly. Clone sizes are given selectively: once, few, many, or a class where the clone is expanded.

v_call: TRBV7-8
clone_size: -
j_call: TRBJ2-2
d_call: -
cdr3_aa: CASSLWLTGNTGELFF
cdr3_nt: TGTGCCAGCAGCTTGTGGTTAACGGGGAACACCGGGGAGCTGTTTTTT

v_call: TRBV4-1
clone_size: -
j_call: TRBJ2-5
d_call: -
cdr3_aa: CASSQLQGPAETQYF
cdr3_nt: TGCGCCAGCAGCCAATTACAGGGACCCGCGGAGACCCAGTACTTC

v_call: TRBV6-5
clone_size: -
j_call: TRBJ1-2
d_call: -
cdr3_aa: CASSLLGAGGYGYTF
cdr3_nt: TGTGCCAGCAGTTTACTCGGGGCGGGGGGCTATGGCTACACCTTC

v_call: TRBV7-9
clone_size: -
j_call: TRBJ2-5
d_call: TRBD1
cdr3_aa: CASSLEDRGQETQYF
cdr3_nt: TGTGCCAGCAGCTTAGAGGACAGGGGACAAGAGACCCAGTACTTC

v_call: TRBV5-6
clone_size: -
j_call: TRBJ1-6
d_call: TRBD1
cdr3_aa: CASSLFGPQGTYSPLHF
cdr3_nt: TGTGCCAGCAGCTTGTTCGGCCCACAGGGGACCTATTCACCCCTCCACTTT

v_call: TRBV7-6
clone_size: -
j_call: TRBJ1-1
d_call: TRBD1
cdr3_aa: CASSLATGGLTEAFF
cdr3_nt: TGTGCCAGCAGCTTAGCTACAGGGGGCCTCACTGAAGCTTTCTTT

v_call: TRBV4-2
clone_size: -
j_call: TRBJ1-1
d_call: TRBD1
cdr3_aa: CASSQVLGQGAHTEAFF
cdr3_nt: TGTGCCAGCAGCCAAGTCTTGGGACAGGGGGCTCACACTGAAGCCTTCTTT

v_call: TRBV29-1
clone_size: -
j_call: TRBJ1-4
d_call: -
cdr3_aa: CSVGPDNEKLFF
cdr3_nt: TGCAGCGTTGGGCCTGATAATGAAAAACTGTTTTTT

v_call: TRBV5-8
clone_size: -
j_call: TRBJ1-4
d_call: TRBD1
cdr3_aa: CASSSEGQGAEKLFF
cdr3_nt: TGTGCCAGCAGCTCAGAGGGACAGGGGGCTGAAAAACTGTTTTTT

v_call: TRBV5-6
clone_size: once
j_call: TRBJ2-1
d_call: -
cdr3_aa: CASSVRDYNEQFF
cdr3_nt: TGTGCCAGCAGCGTCCGGGACTACAATGAGCAGTTCTTC

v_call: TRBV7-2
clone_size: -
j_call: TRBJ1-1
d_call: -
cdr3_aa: CASSLGLRAFF
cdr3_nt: TGTGCCAGCAGCTTAGGGTTGAGAGCTTTCTTT

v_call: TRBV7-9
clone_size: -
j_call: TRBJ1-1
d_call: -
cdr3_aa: CASSPPGVPNTEAFF
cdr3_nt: TGTGCCAGCAGCCCGCCGGGGGTCCCGAACACTGAAGCTTTCTTT

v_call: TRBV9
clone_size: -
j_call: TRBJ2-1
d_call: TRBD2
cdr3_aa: CASSVKSGGVNNEQFF
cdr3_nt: TGTGCCAGCAGCGTGAAGAGCGGGGGGGTCAACAATGAGCAGTTCTTC

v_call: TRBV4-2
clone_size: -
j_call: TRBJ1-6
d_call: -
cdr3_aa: CASSQGLELASYNSPLHF
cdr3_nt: TGTGCCAGCAGCCAAGGCCTCGAGTTAGCCTCCTATAATTCACCCCTCCACTTT

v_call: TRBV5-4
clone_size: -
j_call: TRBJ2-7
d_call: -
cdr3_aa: CASSAGQWSSYEQYF
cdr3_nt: TGTGCCAGCAGCGCGGGACAGTGGAGCTCCTACGAGCAGTACTTC

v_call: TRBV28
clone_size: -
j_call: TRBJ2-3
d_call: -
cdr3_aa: CASLPPRQGGDTQYF
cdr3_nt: TGTGCCAGCCTTCCCCCGCGGCAGGGAGGAGATACGCAGTATTTT

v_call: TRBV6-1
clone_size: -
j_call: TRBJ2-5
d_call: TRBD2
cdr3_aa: CASSAVPSGGAVQETQYF
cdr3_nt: TGTGCCAGCAGTGCGGTGCCTAGCGGGGGGGCTGTCCAAGAGACCCAGTACTTC

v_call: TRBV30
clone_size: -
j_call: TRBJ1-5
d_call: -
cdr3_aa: CAWSVTPFGNQPQHF
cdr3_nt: TGTGCCTGGAGTGTAACTCCGTTCGGTAATCAGCCCCAGCATTTT

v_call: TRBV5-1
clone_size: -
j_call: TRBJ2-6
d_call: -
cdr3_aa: CASERDTVVGANVLTF
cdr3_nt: TGCGCCAGCGAACGGGACACGGTTGTGGGGGCCAACGTCCTGACTTTC

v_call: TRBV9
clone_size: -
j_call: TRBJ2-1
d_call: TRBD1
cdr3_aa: CASSFRQGHSYNEQFF
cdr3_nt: TGTGCCAGCAGCTTTCGACAGGGACACTCCTACAATGAGCAGTTCTTC

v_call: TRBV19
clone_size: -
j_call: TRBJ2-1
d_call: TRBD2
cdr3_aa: CASSIGALAGEQFF
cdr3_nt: TGTGCCAGTAGTATAGGGGCCCTAGCGGGGGAGCAGTTCTTC

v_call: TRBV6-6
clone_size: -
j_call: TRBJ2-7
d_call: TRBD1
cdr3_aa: CASSLDRGRVNEQYF
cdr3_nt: TGTGCCAGCAGCCTCGACAGGGGCAGAGTCAACGAGCAGTACTTC

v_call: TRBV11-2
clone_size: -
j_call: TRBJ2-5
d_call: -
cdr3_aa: CASRPTGGGPPQYF
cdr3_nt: TGTGCCAGCAGGCCGACGGGCGGGGGCCCCCCCCAGTACTTC

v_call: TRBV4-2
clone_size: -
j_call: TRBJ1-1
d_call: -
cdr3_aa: CASFESLGLGTEAFF
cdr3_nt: TGTGCCAGCTTTGAAAGTTTGGGCCTGGGCACTGAAGCTTTCTTT

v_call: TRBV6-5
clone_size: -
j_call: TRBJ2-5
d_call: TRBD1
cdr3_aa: CATNTGEETQYF
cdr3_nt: TGTGCCACCAACACAGGGGAGGAGACCCAGTACTTC

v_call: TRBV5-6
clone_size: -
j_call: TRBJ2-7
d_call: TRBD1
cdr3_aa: CASSHRGQLTYEQYF
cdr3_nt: TGTGCCAGCAGTCACCGGGGACAGCTTACGTACGAGCAGTACTTC

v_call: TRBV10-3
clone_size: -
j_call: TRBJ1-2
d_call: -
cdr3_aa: CAAEGGRGYGYTF
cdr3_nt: TGTGCCGCGGAGGGGGGGCGCGGCTATGGCTACACCTTC